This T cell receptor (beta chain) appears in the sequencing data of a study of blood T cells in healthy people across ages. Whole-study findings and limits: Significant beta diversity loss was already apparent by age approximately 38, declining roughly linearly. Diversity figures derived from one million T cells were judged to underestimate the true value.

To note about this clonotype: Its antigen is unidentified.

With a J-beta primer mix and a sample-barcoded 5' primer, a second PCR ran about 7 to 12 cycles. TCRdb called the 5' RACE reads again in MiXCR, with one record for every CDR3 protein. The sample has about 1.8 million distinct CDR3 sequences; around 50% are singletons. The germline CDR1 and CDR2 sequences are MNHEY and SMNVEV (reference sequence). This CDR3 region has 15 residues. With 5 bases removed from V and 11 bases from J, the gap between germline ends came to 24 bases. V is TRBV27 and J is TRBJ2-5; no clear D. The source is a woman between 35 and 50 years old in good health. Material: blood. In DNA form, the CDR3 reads TGTGCCAGCAGTCCCCTGGGTGGTAACTACAATGAGCAGTACTTC. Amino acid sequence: CASSPLGGNYNEQYF.